The clone carrying this T cell receptor delta chain was seen more than once but under ten times. Antigen: not known. This likely traces to a read error, being one base from a far larger clone. This same CDR3 is encoded by further DNA sequences in the sample. TCRdb reanalysed the multiplex PCR reads via CATT. The table shows roughly 90,000 delta-chain clones, with over 1.3% occurring only once. This entry belongs to a study of γδ T cells in repeated Plasmodium falciparum infection. Across the whole study: Samples were taken at baseline, before some infections, and 21 days after each. The study's findings and limits: Vgamma9/Vdelta2+ T cells showed a stable polyclonal repertoire with shared TCRgamma sequences. Compared with Australian children, Malian Vdelta2-negative repertoires seemed more clonal, less diverse, less shared.

Vgamma9/Vdelta2+ and Vdelta2-negative gammadelta T cells were flow-sorted from PBMC for bulk sequencing. CDR1 GEAIGNYY and CDR2 EKD come from the germline V gene. The V and J ends lost 3 bases and 2 bases respectively, with 21 bases between them. CDR3 length equals 17 residues. Sequencing was performed on gamma-delta T cells from blood. This clonotype was obtained from a pool of human donors (malaria-infected and uninfected, not separated). This chain uses TRDV2 with TRDJ1, with a possible D match to TRDD3 (5 bases). TCRdb is silent on the J gene; assignment here came from matching the DNA to germline. CDR3: CACDALTGGSATDKLIF. CDR3 nucleotides: TGTGCCTGTGACGCACTTACTGGAGGATCTGCGACCGATAAACTCATCTTT.